This T cell receptor beta chain was identified in a study of T cell responses to AZD1222 COVID-19 vaccine (dated by TCRdb to the early 2020s). Notes on the research overall: TCR sequencing covered over 230 trial participants: 207 given two doses of AZD1222 and 26 given two doses of MenACWY control vaccine. Trial participants were enrolled into age subgroups of 18-55, 56-69 and 70-plus years, which contained 148, 28 and 57 TCR-sequenced participants, respectively. The investigation overall reported the following: Reportedly, almost half of the unique spike-specific TCRs recognized epitopes lying outside the regions that are mutated in the B.1.351 and B.1.1.7 variants. Only six AZD1222 recipients were SARS-CoV-2 seropositive at baseline, limiting conclusions about previously exposed vaccinees. Most participants were white British and females outnumbered males, and the authors suggested that clonal diversity may have been underestimated. The vaccine-associated CD4 TCRs covered the entire spike protein, and the dominant responses fell in regions 160-218 and 743-854. After two AZD1222 doses, spike-specific TCR breadth and depth were significantly higher than at day 0 and than in MenACWY recipients. The 56-69-year group was small, and its depth increase did not reach significance, likely because of low power. No day 14 peak-response samples were available, so repertoires were characterized only after the peak T cell response.

Per the publication, the time point label means: about 28 days (+/-7) after the second vaccine dose. Reading the label with the study, this specimen's treatment or condition is: meningococcal conjugate vaccine given as trial control. The vaccinee samples were drawn from two UK trials, COV001 and COV002, one of which was a single-blind randomized controlled phase 2/3 trial testing AZD1222 (ChAdOx1 nCoV-19) in healthy adults. Trial participant PBMC samples were collected at day 0 and day 28 after the second dose for TCRbeta chain sequencing. The CDR3 regions of human TCRbeta chains were analyzed by immunosequencing. The original pipeline was this. Repertoire TCRs were checked for matches against a reference library of SARS-CoV-2-specific TCRs that had been generated using the MIRA antigen-specificity platform. Breadth meant the fraction of unique TCRs that were SARS-CoV-2-associated, whereas depth meant the fraction of total T cells that were SARS-CoV-2-associated. Each spike-specific TCR was assigned to its reactive spike region and to a CD4 or CD8 class using the MIRA data. Log10-transformed breadth and depth values were compared by one-way ANOVA with Sidak's multiple comparisons tests. The immuneACCESS repertoire file appears here via TCRdb, limited to in-frame rearrangements. These files lack a portion of the clones; in checked studies, under half of the deficit traces to unresolved V genes, and the cause of the others is not known. V and J calls and clone size are as listed in that table; D and trimming were resolved from the DNA. The sample table records 140,000 or so clones; more than 80% of these occur just once. The ten largest clones capture about 7.5% of the sample.

V is shortened by 0 bases, J by 8 bases, and the region joining them spans 11 bases. Per the germline V gene, SGHAT is the CDR1 and FQNNGV is the CDR2. Including cysteine and phenylalanine, the CDR3 has 14 amino acids. Just the 42-base CDR3 DNA is kept, in frame starting at base 1. A word on this clone: The specificity of this receptor is unknown. No qualities accompany the bases; no much larger clone lies one base away.

The specimen comprised peripheral blood, sampled 28 days after the second dose of the MenACWY control vaccine. The V and J genes are TRBV11-2 and TRBJ1-5, with the D gene too uncertain to name. The TCR originated in an adult who received the MenACWY meningococcal vaccine as a control. In nucleotide form, the sequence is TGTGCCAGCAGCTTAGATCCGGGCGCGGAGCCCCAGCATTTT. This codes for CASSLDPGAEPQHF.